The T cell receptor beta chain described here comes from a study of blood T cell repertoires in COVID-19. Trimming cost V 4 bases and J 6 bases, with 8 bases left between them. This CDR3 region has 12 residues. The germline V gene has CDR1 SGHRS and CDR2 YFSETQ. This clone appeared a single time. Other DNA sequences in this sample translate to the same CDR3. Assay: immunoSEQ multiplex PCR; the TCRdb copy retains only in-frame clones and omits some. The top ten clones hold more than 7% of a sample with 200,000 to 300,000 clones, about 80% of them seen once. The chain carries TRBV5-1 and TRBJ2-1; TRBD1 might be the D (6 bases). The origin of this receptor is an elderly man with acute or convalescent COVID-19. The source material was peripheral blood. In nucleotides, the CDR3 is TGCGCCAGCAGCACACAGGGCAATGAGCAGTTCTTC. Residues: CASSTQGNEQFF.